The 21 T cell receptor beta chains presented below share a single source sample, sequenced in a study of blood T cell repertoires in COVID-19. Sequencing was performed with immunoSEQ multiplex PCR; in TCRdb, only in-frame clones are kept and a portion is missing. This table has around 100,000 clones, approximately 89% appearing once. The source material was peripheral blood. Receptors were obtained from a woman aged 80 or over in a cohort sampled during active COVID-19.

The genes are TRBV5-1 and TRBJ1-6; D unresolved. The CDR3 spans 13 residues. Germline V gene data show CDR1 as SGHRS and CDR2 as YFSETQ. Trimming left V 0 bases short and J 10 bases short, with 8 bases between. The CDR3: CASSLGEGSPLHF. The CDR3 region has the DNA TGCGCCAGCAGCTTGGGTGAGGGCTCACCCCTCCACTTT.

V gene TRBV6-1 combines with J gene TRBJ1-2; no definite D call. V shed 0 bases and J shed 6 bases, with 14 bases lying between them. The CDR3 has 15 residues. Per the germline V gene, CDR1 is MNHNS and CDR2 is SASEGT. The CDR3 nucleotides read TGTGCCAGCAGTGAAGCTCCGGAGGGTTACGATGGCTACACCTTC. It translates to CASSEAPEGYDGYTF.

The chain couples TRBV7-9 to TRBJ2-3, with D tentatively TRBD1 (5 bases). This CDR3 contains 11 residues. V was shortened by 10 bases and J by 2 bases, with 7 bases between the two germline ends. CDR1 SEHNR and CDR2 FQNEAQ come from the germline V gene (reference sequence). The CDR3 DNA reads as TGTGCCACGGACAACACAGATACGCAGTATTTT. It is translated as CATDNTDTQYF.

V is TRBV28 and J is TRBJ1-1; 11 nucleotides line up with TRBD1. The CDR3 covers 14 residues. Trimming cost V 5 bases and J 4 bases; bases outside gene matches: 3. Germline CDR1 reads MDHEN; CDR2 reads SYDVKM. CDR3 DNA sequence: TGTGCCAGCAGTCTTGGGACAGGGGGCACTGAAGCTTTCTTT. It specifies CASSLGTGGTEAFF.

The chain carries TRBV3-1 (or the pseudogene TRBV3-2) and TRBJ1-4, with TRBD1 matching over 8 bases. The CDR3 totals 16 residues. V dropped 2 bases and J dropped 5; count of bases not matched to a gene: 7. From germline, CDR1 is LGHDT and CDR2 YNNKEL (reference sequence). The CDR3 DNA reads TGTGCCAGCAGCCAATTCTCAGGGGGCGCGAATGAAAAACTGTTTTTT. It codes for CASSQFSGGANEKLFF.

This sequence joins TRBV7-9 and TRBJ2-7, with D hard to call. The germline V and J ends were trimmed by 5 bases and 3 bases, with 14 bases remaining between them. CDR1 SEHNR and CDR2 FQNEAQ come from the germline V gene (reference sequence). The CDR3 runs to 14 residues. CDR3 nucleotide sequence: TGTGCCAGCAGCCCAAGTGGTGTAGTCTACGAGCAGTACTTC. It encodes CASSPSGVVYEQYF.

The chain combines TRBV5-1 with TRBJ2-5; perhaps TRBD2 as D (6 bases). CDR1 is SGHRS and CDR2 is YFSETQ in the germline V gene. Between the trimmed V and J ends, which lost 6 bases and 0 bases, there was a span of 15 bases. The CDR3 extends over 15 amino acids. CDR3 region: CASTWGRGDQETQYF. CDR3 in DNA: TGCGCCAGCACCTGGGGACGCGGGGACCAAGAGACCCAGTACTTC.

The V and J genes are TRBV15 and TRBJ2-7; 12 bases map to TRBD2. The germline gives CDR1 LNHNV, CDR2 YYDKDF (reference sequence). CDR3 length: 14 residues. J gave up 4 bases and V 8 bases, and 6 bases lay outside the gene matches. The CDR3 reads CATRGTSGSYEQYF. For the CDR3, the DNA is TGTGCCACCCGCGGGACTAGCGGGTCGTACGAGCAGTACTTC. Using reference TRBV15 and TRBJ2-7 for the parts outside the CDR3, the full variable domain is DAMVIQNPRYQVTQFGKPVTLSCSQTLNHNVMYWYQQKSSQAPKLLFHYYDKDFNNEADTPDNFQSRRPNTSFCFLDIRSPGLGDTAMYLCATRGTSGSYEQYFGPGTRLTVT.

This clone appeared a single time. The rearrangement joins TRBV6-6 to TRBJ1-5; TRBD1 aligns across 12 bases. Looked up from germline, CDR1 is MNHNY and CDR2 is SVGAGI (reference sequence). The V segment lost 0 bases and the J segment 4 bases; nucleotides outside the gene matches: 1. CDR3 length equals 16 residues. The CDR3 bases are TGTGCCAGCAGTTACTCGGGACAGGGGGCGAATCAGCCCCAGCATTTT. Amino acid sequence: CASSYSGQGANQPQHF.

The chain joins TRBV19 to TRBJ1-4; tentatively, D is TRBD1 (5 bases). The CDR3 is 14 residues long. Trimming cost V 4 bases and J 1 base, with 7 bases left between them. CDR1 is LNHDA and CDR2 is SQIVND in the germline V gene (reference sequence). The CDR3 coding sequence is TGTGCCAGTAGTAAGGGGAAAACTAATGAAAAACTGTTTTTT. Translating gives CASSKGKTNEKLFF.

The J gene is TRBJ2-5, the V gene TRBV11-2; 8 positions agree with TRBD2. The CDR3 extends over 16 amino acids. The ends lost 5 bases at V and 2 bases at J; junction bases unmatched: 10. CDR1 is SGHAT and CDR2 is FQNNGV in the germline V gene. In DNA form, the CDR3 reads TGTGCCAGCAGCCCCCGCGTTAGCGGGGTACAAGAGACCCAGTACTTC. Translated: CASSPRVSGVQETQYF.

J is TRBJ1-3 and V is TRBV6-1; D gene uncertain. This CDR3 region has 16 residues. Germline CDR1 is MNHNS and CDR2 is SASEGT. V gave up 7 bases and J gave up 1 base, with 17 bases separating them. The chain's CDR3 is CASIDLGIVSGNTIYF. DNA of the CDR3: TGTGCCAGCATTGACCTAGGTATCGTGTCTGGAAACACCATATATTTT.

J is TRBJ2-3 and V is TRBV7-2; 8 positions match TRBD2. J gave up 2 bases and V 6 bases, and 7 bases lay outside the gene matches. This CDR3 is 15 amino acids long. CDR1 and CDR2 (germline): SGHTA, FQGNSA. The chain's CDR3 is CASSPTSALTDTQYF. The CDR3 coding sequence is TGTGCCAGCAGTCCGACTAGCGCCCTCACAGATACGCAGTATTTT.

The genes are TRBV19 and TRBJ2-4; possibly TRBD2 for D (6 bases). This CDR3 region has 14 residues. V lost 8 bases, J lost 4 bases, and 15 bases lay in between. The germline V gene encodes CDR1 LNHDA and CDR2 SQIVND (reference sequence). The CDR3 bases are TGTGCCAGTGGGTCGGGACTGGGTAAAAACATTCAGTACTTC. The encoded protein is CASGSGLGKNIQYF. The full variable domain, its missing parts supplied by reference TRBV19 and TRBJ2-4, is DGGITQSPKYLFRKEGQNVTLSCEQNLNHDAMYWYRQDPGQGLRLIYYSQIVNDFQKGDIAEGYSVSREKKESFPLTVTSAQKNPTAFYLCASGSGLGKNIQYFGAGTRLSVL.

This clone was detected only once. The chain employs TRBV5-1 and TRBJ1-4, with 7 bases fitting TRBD1. The length of the CDR3 is 14 residues. V lost 0 bases and J lost 8; bases outside the gene matches: 4. CDR1 SGHRS and CDR2 YFSETQ come from the germline V gene. For the CDR3, the DNA is TGCGCCAGCAGCTTGGTAGGGGGCGGAGAAAAACTGTTTTTT. It is translated as CASSLVGGGEKLFF. Based on the CDR3 plus reference TRBV5-1 and TRBJ1-4, the full variable domain is KAGVTQTPRYLIKTRGQQVTLSCSPISGHRSVSWYQQTPGQGLQFLFEYFSETQRNKGNFPGRFSGRQFSNSRSEMNVSTLELGDSALYLCASSLVGGGEKLFFGSGTQLSVL.

The rearrangement joins TRBV5-8 to TRBJ2-5, with TRBD2 matching 9 bases. The CDR3 length is 16 residues. Germline-derived CDR1 and CDR2 are SGHTS and YDEGEE. V shed 4 bases, J shed 5 bases, and the junction held 12 bases outside the gene matches. DNA for the CDR3: TGTGCCAGCAGCCTGTCAGCGGGGGGTCGGGGGGAGACCCAGTACTTC. Translated: CASSLSAGGRGETQYF.

The chain links TRBV11-2 to TRBJ1-1; perhaps TRBD1 as D (6 bases). With 3 bases removed from V and 6 bases from J, the gap between germline ends came to 11 bases. This CDR3 comprises 13 residues. CDR1 and CDR2 from the germline V gene are SGHAT and FQNNGV. CDR3 coding DNA: TGTGCCAGCAGCTTTCACAGGGAACCTGAAGCTTTCTTT. Translation: CASSFHREPEAFF.

This chain links TRBV28 with TRBJ2-1; 12 nucleotides align to TRBD2. Germline V gives CDR1 MDHEN, CDR2 SYDVKM. The CDR3 runs 15 residues. V was clipped by 3 bases and J by 7 bases; unmatched bases: 4. This CDR3 is CASSFPGLAGNEQFF. The CDR3, as DNA: TGTGCCAGCAGTTTCCCGGGACTAGCGGGTAATGAGCAGTTCTTC.

The chain uses TRBV28 and TRBJ2-3, with 13 nucleotides matching TRBD2. V lost 7 bases, J lost 6 bases, and 4 bases stayed unmatched. CDR1 is MDHEN and CDR2 is SYDVKM in the germline V gene. The CDR3 covers 14 residues. DNA of the CDR3: TGTGCCAGCACCCAACTAGCGGGGGGGGATACGCAGTATTTT. It translates to CASTQLAGGDTQYF.

The rearrangement joins TRBV3-1 (or the pseudogene TRBV3-2) to TRBJ1-3; D not resolved. Per germline, CDR1 LGHDT and CDR2 YNNKEL (reference sequence). This CDR3 has 15 residues. Trimming removed 1 base at V and 0 bases at J, with 7 bases between. CDR3 nucleotides: TGTGCCAGCAGCCAAGCCGGTGGCTCTGGAAACACCATATATTTT. Its protein product is CASSQAGGSGNTIYF.

On this clone itself: No DNA is shown, since the ends of the CDR3 on it are uncertain; the CDR3 is the one TCRdb lists. The gene calls are TRBV21-1 and TRBJ2-7; the table names TRBD1, a call not compared with the DNA. TRBV21-1 is an annotated pseudogene. The CDR3 is 20 residues long, counting both termini. The CDR3 reads CASSKGVKQRFGTGAYEQYF.